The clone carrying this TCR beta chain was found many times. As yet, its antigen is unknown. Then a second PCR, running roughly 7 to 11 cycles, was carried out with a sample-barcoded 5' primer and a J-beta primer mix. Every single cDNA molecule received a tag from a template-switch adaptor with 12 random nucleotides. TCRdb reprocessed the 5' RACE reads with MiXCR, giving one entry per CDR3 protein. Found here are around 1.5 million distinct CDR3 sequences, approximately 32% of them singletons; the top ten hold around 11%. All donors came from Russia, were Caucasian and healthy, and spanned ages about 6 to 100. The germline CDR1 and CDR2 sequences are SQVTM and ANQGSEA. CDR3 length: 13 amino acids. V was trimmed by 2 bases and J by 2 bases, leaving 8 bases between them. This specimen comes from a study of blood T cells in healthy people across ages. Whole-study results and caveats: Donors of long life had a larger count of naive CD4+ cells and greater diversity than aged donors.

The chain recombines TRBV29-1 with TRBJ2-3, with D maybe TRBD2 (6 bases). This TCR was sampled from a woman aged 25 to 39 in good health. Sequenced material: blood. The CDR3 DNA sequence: TGCAGCGTTGAAACTAGCACCACAGATACGCAGTATTTT. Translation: CSVETSTTDTQYF.